The 16 T cell receptor beta chains below all came from one sample that was sequenced in a study of cytomegalovirus exposure and HLA in healthy donors (TCRdb year 2017). The method behind the library was the immunoSEQ multiplex PCR assay. A mixture of 60 forward primers for TCR Vbeta segments and 13 reverse primers for TCR Jbeta segments was used in the multiplex PCR. Not all clones reach the TCRdb copy of this immuneACCESS table, which keeps in-frame sequences only. Checked studies attribute under half of the gap to unresolved V genes and leave the rest unexplained. The sample table holds 160,000 or so clones, of which about 77% were seen once. Clones ranked in the top ten supply approximately 1.4% of the sample. The sample consisted of PBMCs. The source of these receptors is a man in his thirties or forties in good health and CMV-seronegative.

The rearrangement uses TRBV30 and TRBJ2-1; D unresolved. CDR3 size: 16 residues. The V and J ends lost 2 bases and 7 bases respectively, with 21 bases between them. Germline V gene lookup returns CDR1 GTSNPN and CDR2 SVGIG (reference sequence). This chain's CDR3 is CAWSSHSVAAGNEQFF. As DNA, the CDR3 is TGTGCCTGGAGTTCCCACAGTGTTGCAGCTGGAAATGAGCAGTTCTTC.

J is TRBJ1-1 and V is TRBV7-3, with unresolved D. Germline V gene lookup returns CDR1 SGHTA and CDR2 FQGTGA. The V end lost 0 bases, the J end lost 3 bases, and 8 bases lay between the germline ends. The CDR3 length is 14 residues. This CDR3 is CASSLTSLDTEAFF. CDR3 nucleotides: TGTGCCAGCAGCTTAACATCTCTTGACACTGAAGCTTTCTTT.

The CDR3 DNA follows: TGTGCCAGCAGTTTATTCAGGGGGCGAGGCTACACCTTC. Translated: CASSLFRGRGYTF. The chain joins TRBV28 to TRBJ1-2; 8 bases map to TRBD1. The V gene end was trimmed by 1 base and the J gene end by 8 bases; junction bases not matched to a gene: 3. The CDR3 spans 13 residues. Germline CDR1 MDHEN, CDR2 SYDVKM.

In regard to this clone: This CDR3 is also generated by other DNA sequences in the sample. The chain links TRBV11-2 to TRBJ2-7; D is perhaps TRBD2 (5 bases). Germline CDR1 reads SGHAT; CDR2 reads FQNNGV. The V end was cut by 6 bases, the J end by 5 bases, with 14 bases between. The CDR3 contains 13 residues. The CDR3 DNA reads as TGTGCCAGCAGAGAGACGGGGAGCCACGAGCAGTACTTC. It specifies CASRETGSHEQYF.

The chain joins TRBV28 to TRBJ2-7; D is uncertain. The V gene's germline CDR1 is MDHEN and CDR2 SYDVKM. Trimming cost V 1 base and J 3 bases, with 13 bases left between them. The CDR3 consists of 15 residues. Written as DNA, the CDR3 is TGTGCCAGCAGTTTATACAGACCTATAGACTACGAGCAGTACTTC. It encodes CASSLYRPIDYEQYF.

The rearrangement links TRBV28 to TRBJ2-3; 16 bases match TRBD2. Germline CDR1 is MDHEN and CDR2 is SYDVKM. This CDR3 comprises 18 residues. V gave up 6 bases and J gave up 4 bases; unmatched junction bases: 10. Here the CDR3 reads CASRFSGLAGGRPDTQYF. The CDR3 nucleotides read TGTGCCAGCAGGTTTTCGGGACTAGCGGGAGGGCGGCCAGATACGCAGTATTTT.

V is TRBV10-3 and J is TRBJ1-1; 7 bases align to TRBD1. Germline values: CDR1 ENHRY, CDR2 SYGVKD. The CDR3 spans 13 residues. V dropped 6 bases and J dropped 11; count of bases not matched to a gene: 12. Here the CDR3 reads CAISAGTDLEAFF. CDR3 nucleotide sequence: TGTGCCATCAGCGCCGGGACAGACCTAGAGGCTTTCTTT.

The CDR3 protein is CASSPSPLSYEQYF. Written as DNA, the CDR3 is TGTGCCAGCAGCCCCTCTCCCCTTAGCTACGAGCAGTACTTC. This chain uses TRBV6-5 with TRBJ2-7; D is unresolved. Deletions cut 6 bases from V and 3 bases from J, with 15 bases between. The V gene's germline CDR1 is MNHEY and CDR2 SVGAGI. The length of the CDR3 is 14 residues.

This clone was recorded once. J is TRBJ2-4 and V is TRBV20-1; the D is unclear. Deletions cut 2 bases from V and 5 bases from J, with 4 bases between. Germline V gene data show CDR1 as DFQATT and CDR2 as SNEGSKA (reference sequence). This CDR3 contains 11 residues. CDR3 bases: TGCAGTGCTAGATATCAAAACATTCAGTACTTC. This translates into CSARYQNIQYF.

This chain links TRBV6-5 with TRBJ2-1; TRBD2 matches 9 bases. J gave up 9 bases and V 7 bases, and 7 bases lay outside the gene matches. The CDR3 has 13 amino acids. CDR1 and CDR2 (germline): MNHEY, SVGAGI. The CDR3: CASNGGRALEQFF. The CDR3 nucleotides are TGTGCCAGCAATGGCGGGAGGGCCCTTGAGCAGTTCTTC.

The chain combines TRBV29-1 with TRBJ2-5; TRBD1 matches 7 bases. This CDR3 has 12 amino acids. V dropped 6 bases and J dropped 1; count of bases not matched to a gene: 2. CDR1 and CDR2 from the germline V gene are SQVTM and ANQGSEA. Here the CDR3 DNA reads TGCAGCGTGGGGGACAGCCAAGAGACCCAGTACTTC. This gives the protein CSVGDSQETQYF.

V gene TRBV11-2 combines with J gene TRBJ1-1; 12 bases map to TRBD1. V lost 5 bases and J lost 5; bases outside the gene matches: 9. The CDR3 is 16 residues long. Germline V gene lookup returns CDR1 SGHAT and CDR2 FQNNGV. CDR3 in DNA: TGTGCCAGCAGCCCCTGGGACAGGGGGCGCATTACTGAAGCTTTCTTT. As protein: CASSPWDRGRITEAFF.

The CDR3 DNA follows: TGCAGTGGTGTGAGGGTTAATTTCTTT. Protein sequence: CSGVRVNFF. This rearrangement joins TRBV20-1 to TRBJ1-1; unclear D gene. The CDR3 loop spans 9 amino acids. Germline assignment: CDR1 DFQATT and CDR2 SNEGSKA (reference sequence). V was shortened by 7 bases and J by 13 bases, with 13 bases between the two germline ends.

This clone has just one count. V gene TRBV30 combines with J gene TRBJ1-6; the D gene is possibly TRBD1 (5 bases). Between the trimmed V and J ends, which lost 3 bases and 13 bases, there was a span of 16 bases. The CDR3 runs to 13 residues. Germline values: CDR1 GTSNPN, CDR2 SVGIG (reference sequence). The CDR3 region is CAWSRERGRPLHF. The CDR3 DNA reads as TGTGCCTGGAGCAGGGAGCGGGGGAGGCCCCTCCACTTT.

The chain has TRBV7-6 and TRBJ1-1, with a weak D call TRBD1 (5 bases). The CDR3 spans 14 residues. Germline values: CDR1 SGHVS, CDR2 FNYEAQ. The V end was cut by 5 bases, the J end by 0 bases, with 10 bases between. The CDR3 sequence: CASSTEGVNTEAFF. CDR3 bases: TGTGCCAGCAGCACCGAAGGGGTGAACACTGAAGCTTTCTTT.

CDR3 sequence: CASSLGTGAYEQYF. Written as DNA, the CDR3 is TGTGCCAGCAGCTTAGGGACAGGGGCCTACGAGCAGTACTTC. The chain recombines TRBV7-9 with TRBJ2-7; TRBD1 agrees at 9 bases. Germline lookup yields CDR1 SEHNR and CDR2 FQNEAQ (reference sequence). The V gene end was trimmed by 1 base and the J gene end by 2 bases; junction bases not matched to a gene: 0. This CDR3 has 14 residues.